These 26 T cell receptor beta chains were all obtained from the same sample, sequenced in a study of memory CD4+ T cells and cytomegalovirus serostatus. TCRdb keeps only in-frame clones here, not all; method: immunoSEQ multiplex PCR. The data hold approximately 61,000 clones, with 82% observed a single time. Single viable CD3+CD4+CD8-CD45RO+ cells were sorted as the memory CD4+ T cells. Sample: memory CD4+ T cells from blood. These receptors were taken from an adult in good health and CMV-seronegative.

This clone was seen only a few times. The V gene is TRBV4-1, the J gene TRBJ1-1, with D hard to call. This CDR3 is 15 amino acids long. From germline, CDR1 is MGHRA and CDR2 YSYEKL. V was clipped by 3 bases and J by 4 bases, with 15 bases between them. DNA of the CDR3: TGCGCCAGCAGCCAGGCCCGGACGGATACCACTGAAGCTTTCTTT. Translating gives CASSQARTDTTEAFF.

The chain carries TRBV11-2 and TRBJ2-3; the D gene is possibly TRBD2 (6 bases). The CDR3 runs 15 residues. The germline CDR1 and CDR2 sequences are SGHAT and FQNNGV. Trimming removed 4 bases from V and 3 bases from J, with 14 bases in between. In DNA, the CDR3 is TGTGCCAGCAGCTCCCAGGGAGGTCGGACAGATACGCAGTATTTT. Translating it yields CASSSQGGRTDTQYF. The variable domain in full, with the rest retrieved from reference TRBV11-2 and TRBJ2-3, is EAGVAQSPRYKIIEKRQSVAFWCNPISGHATLYWYQQILGQGPKLLIQFQNNGVVDDSQLPKDRFSAERLKGVDSTLKIQPAKLEDSAVYLCASSSQGGRTDTQYFGPGTRLTVL.

V and J are TRBV19 and TRBJ1-6; 7 nucleotides align to TRBD1. The CDR3 runs 18 residues. J lost 7 bases, V lost 3 bases, and 15 bases had no gene match. Germline-derived CDR1 and CDR2 are LNHDA and SQIVND (reference sequence). The CDR3 DNA follows: TGTGCCAGTAGTATTTGGCAGGGGGATATTGAGTTCAATTCACCCCTCCACTTT. Its translation is CASSIWQGDIEFNSPLHF.

The CDR3 loop reads CASSMTGSTGELFF. CDR3 nucleotides: TGTGCCAGTAGTATGACAGGATCCACCGGGGAGCTGTTTTTT. J is TRBJ2-2 and V is TRBV19; possible D gene TRBD1, 6 bases. Trimming took 3 bases from V and 4 from J, leaving 9 bases between them. Germline V gene data show CDR1 as LNHDA and CDR2 as SQIVND (reference sequence). The CDR3 consists of 14 residues.

This clone was detected once. V usage is TRBV10-3 and J usage is TRBJ1-5; TRBD1 matches 9 bases. Trimming took 3 bases from V and 2 from J; bases not matched to a gene: 2. The CDR3 is 15 amino acids. Per the germline V gene, CDR1 is ENHRY and CDR2 is SYGVKD. The CDR3 DNA reads TGTGCCATCAGTGATAGGACAGGGGGCAATCAGCCCCAGCATTTT. It codes for CAISDRTGGNQPQHF.

The V call is TRBV7-3, the J call TRBJ1-6; D is unclear. CDR3 length: 15 residues. Germline CDR1 and CDR2: SGHTA and FQGTGA. V lost 2 bases to trimming and J lost 7 bases, with 12 bases between them. The CDR3 coding sequence is TGTGCCAGCAGCTTAGCTACCGGAATCAATTCACCCCTCCACTTT. Translated: CASSLATGINSPLHF.

The rearrangement uses TRBV7-2 and TRBJ2-7; the D gene is possibly TRBD2 (7 bases). This CDR3 spans 13 amino acids. From germline, CDR1 is SGHTA and CDR2 FQGNSA. V shed 7 bases and J shed 12 bases, with 22 bases lying between them. CDR3 loop: CASTLGGGGHRYF. CDR3 in DNA: TGTGCCAGCACCCTGGGGGGCGGGGGCCACAGGTACTTC.

The chain uses TRBV6-1 and TRBJ2-3; D uncertain. The V gene lost 8 bases and the J gene lost 0 bases, with 12 bases spanning the gap. The CDR3 is 14 residues long. Germline CDR1 MNHNS, CDR2 SASEGT. The CDR3 DNA follows: TGTGCCAGCGATCTTGCGCCCAGCACAGATACGCAGTATTTT. This codes for CASDLAPSTDTQYF.

As concerns this clone: This sample includes further DNA sequences coding for the same CDR3. The rearrangement joins TRBV10-1 to TRBJ2-1, with a possible D match to TRBD2 (5 bases). The CDR3 is 16 amino acids. Deletions cut 0 bases from V and 0 bases from J, with 9 bases between. CDR1 is WNHNN and CDR2 is SYGVQD in the germline V gene (reference sequence). The CDR3 sequence is CASSESAGPSYNEQFF. The CDR3 nucleotides read TGCGCCAGCAGTGAGTCGGCGGGTCCCTCCTACAATGAGCAGTTCTTC.

The gene calls are TRBV27 and TRBJ2-7; D may be TRBD2 (6 bases). Germline CDR1 reads MNHEY; CDR2 reads SMNVEV (reference sequence). Trimming took off 8 bases at V and 4 bases at J, with 24 bases between the two ends. The CDR3 covers 16 residues. In nucleotides, the CDR3 is TGTGCCAGCGCATACCGGACGACTAGACAGTTATACGAGCAGTACTTC. Translating gives CASAYRTTRQLYEQYF.

This clone is medium-sized. The CDR3 sequence: CASSTGTEAFF. The CDR3 nucleotides read TGTGCCAGCAGTACAGGCACTGAAGCTTTCTTT. This sequence joins TRBV6-1 and TRBJ1-1; D possibly corresponds to TRBD1 (5 bases). The germline V gene encodes CDR1 MNHNS and CDR2 SASEGT. CDR3 length equals 11 residues. Between the trimmed V and J ends, which lost 5 bases and 4 bases, there was a span of 5 bases.

The genes are TRBV6-1 and TRBJ1-2, with TRBD1 matching 12 bases. J gave up 5 bases and V 6 bases, and 7 bases lay outside the gene matches. CDR1 MNHNS and CDR2 SASEGT come from the germline V gene. This CDR3 contains 15 residues. CDR3 protein: CASRSGTGGFYGYTF. The CDR3 DNA follows: TGTGCCAGCAGATCCGGGACAGGGGGCTTTTATGGCTACACCTTC.

V and J are TRBV7-9 and TRBJ2-3; 12 nucleotides agree with TRBD2. This CDR3 comprises 17 residues. CDR1 is SEHNR, CDR2 FQNEAQ, per germline (reference sequence). Trimming removed 2 bases from V and 3 bases from J; junction bases left unmatched: 6. The CDR3 DNA follows: TGTGCCAGCAGCTTACTAACTAGCGGGGGGTCTACAGATACGCAGTATTTT. It yields the protein CASSLLTSGGSTDTQYF.

The rearrangement uses TRBV4-1 and TRBJ2-7; TRBD1 matches 10 bases. The length of the CDR3 is 16 residues. The germline V gene encodes CDR1 MGHRA and CDR2 YSYEKL. V lost 1 base, J lost 2 bases, and 5 bases stayed unmatched. The CDR3 here is CASSQAPGTGAYEQYF. For the CDR3, the DNA is TGCGCCAGCAGCCAAGCACCCGGGACAGGGGCCTACGAGCAGTACTTC.

This clone was observed a few times. V gene TRBV6-1 combines with J gene TRBJ1-5, with D maybe TRBD1 (6 bases). Germline V gene data show CDR1 as MNHNS and CDR2 as SASEGT. The V end was cut by 0 bases, the J end by 11 bases, with 23 bases between. There are 17 residues in the CDR3. Written as DNA, the CDR3 is TGTGCCAGCAGTGAAGCAGGTTGGGGACACCTCCCGCCGGCCCAGCATTTT. It translates to CASSEAGWGHLPPAQHF.

This chain links TRBV11-2 with TRBJ2-5; D is unclear. Trimming took off 5 bases at V and 0 bases at J, with 13 bases between the two ends. Looked up from germline, CDR1 is SGHAT and CDR2 is FQNNGV. The CDR3 is made up of 15 amino acids. CDR3 DNA: TGTGCCAGCAGCCGCAGTGGCTTGTACCAAGAGACCCAGTACTTC. It is translated as CASSRSGLYQETQYF.

This chain connects TRBV7-3 to TRBJ2-1; 11 bases align to TRBD2. This CDR3 region has 18 residues. Germline V lookup: CDR1 SGHTA, CDR2 FQGTGA. The trim removed 4 bases at V and 6 bases at J, leaving 14 bases unmatched. CDR3 amino acids: CASSSTGLSGRALNEQFF. CDR3 sequence (DNA): TGTGCCAGCAGCTCAACCGGACTTAGCGGGAGGGCCCTCAATGAGCAGTTCTTC.

The J gene is TRBJ2-4, the V gene TRBV2; TRBD1 or TRBD2 may be the D gene (5 bases each). Trimming shortened V by 3 bases and J by 6 bases, and 12 bases separated the two germline ends. This CDR3 has 14 amino acids. The germline V gene has CDR1 SNHLY and CDR2 FYNNEI. CDR3 amino acids: CASSDRGQGNIQYF. The CDR3 DNA reads as TGTGCCAGCAGTGACCGCGGGCAGGGAAACATTCAGTACTTC.

The CDR3 sequence: CAWSTWTSGKFTDTQYF. CDR3 bases: TGTGCCTGGAGTACTTGGACTAGCGGGAAATTCACAGATACGCAGTATTTT. This chain connects TRBV30 to TRBJ2-3; 12 bases align to TRBD2. This CDR3 spans 17 amino acids. The V gene end was trimmed by 2 bases and the J gene end by 2 bases; junction bases not matched to a gene: 8. Germline-derived CDR1 and CDR2 are GTSNPN and SVGIG (reference sequence).

CDR3 sequence reads: CASSTRGPANTEAFF. The CDR3 nucleotides read TGCGCCAGCAGCACCAGGGGGCCGGCGAACACTGAAGCTTTCTTT. This chain joins TRBV5-1 and TRBJ1-1; 8 bases line up with TRBD1. Unmatched junction bases numbered 6, after V lost 4 bases and J lost 1 base. This CDR3 is built from 15 residues. Germline V gene sequence: CDR1 SGHRS, CDR2 YFSETQ.

Here the CDR3 DNA reads TGTGCCAGCAGTTTCGTACGTGGGCAGTACTTC. Translation gives CASSFVRGQYF. The chain carries TRBV2 and TRBJ2-7; D unclear. Trimming pared 5 bases from V and 9 bases from J, leaving 11 bases between. CDR1 and CDR2 (germline): SNHLY, FYNNEI. This CDR3 comprises 11 residues. The variable domain in full, with the rest retrieved from reference TRBV2 and TRBJ2-7, is EPEVTQTPSHQVTQMGQEVILRCVPISNHLYFYWYRQILGQKVEFLVSFYNNEISEKSEIFDDQFSVERPDGSNFTLKIRSTKLEDSAMYFCASSFVRGQYFGPGTRLTVT.

The J gene is TRBJ2-3, the V gene TRBV6-1; either TRBD1 or TRBD2 may fit D (6 bases each). Germline loops: CDR1 MNHNS, CDR2 SASEGT. The CDR3 is 16 amino acids. V gave up 2 bases and J gave up 4 bases, with 16 bases separating them. CDR3 bases: TGTGCCAGCAGTGAACCGGGCGCGGGGACACCAGATACGCAGTATTTT. Encoded protein: CASSEPGAGTPDTQYF.

The rearrangement uses TRBV18 and TRBJ1-1; D not resolved. The CDR3 extends over 14 amino acids. Germline V gives CDR1 KGHSH, CDR2 LQKENI. With 2 bases removed from V and 1 base from J, the gap between germline ends came to 8 bases. CDR3: CASSPSVRNTEAFF. CDR3 nucleotide sequence: TGTGCCAGCTCACCAAGCGTGCGGAACACTGAAGCTTTCTTT.

The CDR3 DNA is TGTGCCAGCAGCGTCGGACAGGGGCGCACAGATACGCAGTATTTT. Translating gives CASSVGQGRTDTQYF. The chain joins TRBV7-7 to TRBJ2-3; 9 nucleotides align to TRBD1. Germline V gene lookup returns CDR1 SSHAT and CDR2 FNYEAQ (reference sequence). This CDR3 region has 15 residues. V lost 5 bases and J lost 1; bases outside the gene matches: 4.

V usage is TRBV29-1 and J usage is TRBJ1-2; perhaps TRBD1 as D (6 bases). CDR1 SQVTM and CDR2 ANQGSEA come from the germline V gene. V lost 0 bases and J 8 bases, leaving 10 bases between the germline ends. This CDR3 is built from 12 residues. The CDR3 is CSVEEGAGGYTF. In DNA, the CDR3 is TGCAGCGTTGAAGAGGGGGCCGGGGGCTACACCTTC.

The chain uses TRBV30 and TRBJ2-5, with TRBD1 matching 8 bases. Germline assignment: CDR1 GTSNPN and CDR2 SVGIG (reference sequence). V trimming: 5 bases; J trimming: 5 bases; junction bases outside the gene matches: 7. This CDR3 spans 13 amino acids. The CDR3 nucleotides are TGTGCCTGGGTTCCAGGGGGCCAGGAGACCCAGTACTTC. Its protein product is CAWVPGGQETQYF.